A selection of T cell receptor beta chains follows, all from one sample in a study of blood T cell repertoires in COVID-19. Measured with immunoSEQ multiplex PCR; TCRdb has only the in-frame clones, and not every one. Counted here are a few hundred thousand clones, 89% occurring once; the ten biggest clones make up roughly a tenth. Sequencing was done on a sample of PBMCs or T cells enriched from blood (not recorded which). These receptors were collected from a woman in her thirties or forties who had recovered from COVID-19. CDR3s include the opening cysteine and the closing phenylalanine or tryptophan. The D gene is left open where the match is weak. Part of the rows lack a size; the others show once, few, many or a class for expanded clones.

abundance: .; v_gene: TRBV25-1; d_gene: .; j_gene: TRBJ2-1; CDR3aa: CASTRGSSYNEQFF; CDR3nt: TGTGCCAGCACCCGGGGGAGCTCCTACAATGAGCAGTTCTTC
abundance: .; v_gene: TRBV7-6; d_gene: TRBD1; j_gene: TRBJ1-1; CDR3aa: CASSPWTGGDSTEAFF; CDR3nt: TGTGCCAGCAGCCCATGGACAGGGGGCGATAGTACTGAAGCTTTCTTT
abundance: .; v_gene: TRBV7-9; d_gene: .; j_gene: TRBJ2-4; CDR3aa: CASSLASGMVKNIQYF; CDR3nt: TGTGCCAGCAGCTTAGCGTCAGGGATGGTCAAAAACATTCAGTACTTC
abundance: .; v_gene: TRBV20-1; d_gene: .; j_gene: TRBJ1-2; CDR3aa: CSANPYYGYTF; CDR3nt: TGCAGTGCAAATCCATACTATGGCTACACCTTC
abundance: .; v_gene: TRBV11-3; d_gene: .; j_gene: TRBJ1-2; CDR3aa: CASSLATGFNYGYTF; CDR3nt: TGTGCCAGCAGCTTGGCAACAGGGTTTAACTATGGCTACACCTTC
abundance: .; v_gene: TRBV19; d_gene: .; j_gene: TRBJ2-5; CDR3aa: CASSIDVWAPQETQYF; CDR3nt: TGTGCCAGTAGTATAGATGTTTGGGCCCCCCAAGAGACCCAGTACTTC
abundance: .; v_gene: TRBV3-1/TRBV3-2; d_gene: TRBD2; j_gene: TRBJ2-1; CDR3aa: CASSQDLAGVNEQFF; CDR3nt: TGTGCCAGCAGCCAAGATTTGGCGGGAGTGAATGAGCAGTTCTTC
abundance: .; v_gene: TRBV11-3; d_gene: TRBD1; j_gene: TRBJ2-2; CDR3aa: CASSLGQGVYTGELFF; CDR3nt: TGTGCCAGCAGCTTGGGACAGGGGGTATACACCGGGGAGCTGTTTTTT
abundance: .; v_gene: TRBV5-5; d_gene: .; j_gene: TRBJ2-1; CDR3aa: CASSLLSGGLNEQFF; CDR3nt: TGTGCCAGCAGCTTGCTTAGCGGAGGTCTCAATGAGCAGTTCTTC
abundance: few; v_gene: TRBV6-5; d_gene: TRBD1; j_gene: TRBJ1-6; CDR3aa: CASRQPGQGISPLHF; CDR3nt: TGTGCCAGCAGACAACCGGGACAGGGAATCTCACCCCTCCACTTT
abundance: .; v_gene: TRBV29-1; d_gene: .; j_gene: TRBJ1-1; CDR3aa: CSVDFGFSLMNTEAFF; CDR3nt: TGCAGCGTTGATTTTGGGTTTAGCCTCATGAACACTGAAGCTTTCTTT
abundance: .; v_gene: TRBV2; d_gene: TRBD1; j_gene: TRBJ2-7; CDR3aa: CASGKIGTGDRYEQYF; CDR3nt: TGTGCCAGCGGAAAGATTGGGACAGGAGATCGGTACGAGCAGTACTTC
abundance: .; v_gene: TRBV5-4; d_gene: .; j_gene: TRBJ2-5; CDR3aa: CASSLARERETQYF; CDR3nt: TGTGCCAGCAGCTTGGCCCGGGAGCGAGAGACCCAGTACTTC
abundance: .; v_gene: TRBV7-2; d_gene: TRBD1; j_gene: TRBJ1-1; CDR3aa: CASSYSGGADTEAFF; CDR3nt: TGTGCCAGCAGCTACTCAGGGGGCGCGGACACTGAAGCTTTCTTT
abundance: .; v_gene: TRBV19; d_gene: .; j_gene: TRBJ1-1; CDR3aa: CASTGLGTEAFF; CDR3nt: TGTGCCAGCACAGGGTTGGGCACTGAAGCTTTCTTT
abundance: .; v_gene: TRBV5-6; d_gene: .; j_gene: TRBJ2-7; CDR3aa: CASSFRQGLYEQYF; CDR3nt: TGTGCCAGCAGCTTCCGACAGGGACTCTACGAGCAGTACTTC
abundance: .; v_gene: TRBV5-4; d_gene: .; j_gene: TRBJ1-1; CDR3aa: CASSFSAAEAFF; CDR3nt: TGTGCCAGCAGCTTTTCCGCAGCTGAAGCTTTCTTT
abundance: .; v_gene: TRBV9; d_gene: .; j_gene: TRBJ1-1; CDR3aa: CASSVQGSDTEAFF; CDR3nt: TGTGCCAGCAGCGTACAGGGGTCGGACACTGAAGCTTTCTTT
abundance: .; v_gene: TRBV29-1; d_gene: .; j_gene: TRBJ2-2; CDR3aa: CSGTRNTGELFF; CDR3nt: TGCAGCGGGACTCGGAACACCGGGGAGCTGTTTTTT
abundance: few; v_gene: TRBV29-1; d_gene: TRBD2; j_gene: TRBJ2-7; CDR3aa: CSVGTSGREDF; CDR3nt: TGCAGCGTTGGTACAAGCGGGAGGGAGGACTTC
abundance: few; v_gene: TRBV27; d_gene: .; j_gene: TRBJ1-2; CDR3aa: CASSFGRATYGYTF; CDR3nt: TGTGCCAGCAGTTTCGGCAGGGCGACATATGGCTACACCTTC
abundance: .; v_gene: TRBV10-3; d_gene: .; j_gene: TRBJ2-3; CDR3aa: CAISSRGQDTDTQYF; CDR3nt: TGTGCCATCAGTTCGCGAGGCCAAGACACAGATACGCAGTATTTT
abundance: .; v_gene: TRBV21-1; d_gene: .; j_gene: TRBJ2-7; CDR3aa: CASSRGTSGGASSYEQYF; CDR3nt: TGTGCCAGCAGCAGAGGGACTAGCGGGGGGGCGAGCTCCTACGAGCAGTACTTC